Each of the 10 T cell receptor beta chains below was sequenced from the same sample in a study of cytomegalovirus exposure and HLA in healthy donors. The PCR contained 60 Vbeta and 13 Jbeta primers. TCRdb's table, derived via immunoSEQ multiplex PCR, lists solely in-frame clones and lacks some. Here the sample spans over 150,000 clones, around four fifths being singletons. Specimen: PBMCs. Source of these receptors: an older woman in good health and CMV-seropositive.

The CDR3 loop reads CASSSAGRGTGELFF. CDR3 DNA: TGTGCCAGCAGCTCCGCGGGGAGGGGCACCGGGGAGCTGTTTTTT. The chain employs TRBV5-6 and TRBJ2-2; 7 nucleotides match TRBD2. Per the germline V gene, CDR1 is SGHDT and CDR2 is YYEEEE. After removal of 3 bases from V and 4 bases from J, the junction contained 6 bases not matched to a gene. The CDR3 extends over 15 amino acids.

CDR3 DNA: TGTGCCACCGCCGAGGGAGGTTCGGGTGAAAAACTGTTTTTT. Amino acids: CATAEGGSGEKLFF. V and J are TRBV6-5 and TRBJ1-4; unclear D gene. The CDR3 contains 14 residues. V lost 10 bases to trimming and J lost 7 bases, with 19 bases between them. From germline, CDR1 is MNHEY and CDR2 SVGAGI.

This clone was seen a few times. The chain joins TRBV28 to TRBJ1-2, with a weak D call TRBD1 (5 bases). CDR1 MDHEN and CDR2 SYDVKM come from the germline V gene. The ends were cut back, 6 bases at V and 6 bases at J, with 11 bases in the middle. This CDR3 comprises 12 residues. As DNA, the CDR3 is TGTGCCAGCAGCGGACAACCTAATGGCTACACCTTC. It yields the protein CASSGQPNGYTF.

This chain links TRBV28 with TRBJ2-3, with 8 nucleotides matching TRBD2. CDR3 length: 16 residues. V gave up 6 bases and J gave up 2 bases; unmatched junction bases: 10. Germline loops: CDR1 MDHEN, CDR2 SYDVKM. The CDR3 protein is CASSESGGPITDTQYF. Here the CDR3 DNA reads TGTGCCAGCAGCGAAAGCGGGGGACCTATCACAGATACGCAGTATTTT.

V is TRBV5-4 and J is TRBJ1-3, with 8 bases matching TRBD1. Per germline, CDR1 SGHNT and CDR2 YYREEE (reference sequence). Trimming took 1 base from V and 0 from J; bases not matched to a gene: 9. The CDR3 is made up of 18 amino acids. CDR3 in amino acids: CASSLRQGQPRSGNTIYF. The CDR3, as DNA: TGTGCCAGCAGCTTGCGACAGGGGCAGCCTCGCTCTGGAAACACCATATATTTT.

This clone was detected a few times. CDR3 in amino acids: CSARTGTEQYF. DNA of the CDR3: TGCAGTGCTAGGACAGGGACCGAGCAGTACTTC. This chain uses TRBV20-1 with TRBJ2-7, with 7 positions matching TRBD1. V was clipped by 3 bases and J by 6 bases; unmatched bases: 2. The CDR3 has 11 residues. Germline V gene sequence: CDR1 DFQATT, CDR2 SNEGSKA (reference sequence).

The genes are TRBV6-1 and TRBJ2-1, with D tentatively TRBD2 (6 bases). V lost 2 bases to trimming and J lost 6 bases, with 11 bases between them. This CDR3 region has 14 residues. The germline V gene encodes CDR1 MNHNS and CDR2 SASEGT. The CDR3, as DNA: TGTGCCAGCAGTGAACAGGGACTTATCAATGAGCAGTTCTTC. Encoded protein: CASSEQGLINEQFF.

The chain has TRBV10-3 and TRBJ2-3; 10 bases map to TRBD2. V shed 7 bases and J 1 base; nucleotides not matched to a gene: 2. Germline CDR1 reads ENHRY; CDR2 reads SYGVKD. The CDR3 extends over 14 amino acids. The DNA for the CDR3 is TGTGCCATCACTAGCGGGGGTCGCACAGATACGCAGTATTTT. This translates into CAITSGGRTDTQYF.

This clone was recorded a few times. V usage is TRBV5-1 and J usage is TRBJ1-4; D is perhaps TRBD1 (6 bases). Trimming removed 0 bases at V and 4 bases at J, with 16 bases between. Germline values: CDR1 SGHRS, CDR2 YFSETQ. The CDR3 is 17 residues long. The CDR3 coding sequence is TGCGCCAGCAGCTTGGCGATAACAGGGTCCGGTAATGAAAAACTGTTTTTT. Translating gives CASSLAITGSGNEKLFF.

This clone was observed a handful of times. One end of the junction fails to match germline, which may point to a read error. The chain links TRBV18 to TRBJ2-5; TRBD1 matches 11 bases. CDR3 length: 15 residues. The V gene's germline CDR1 is KGHSH and CDR2 LQKENI. The CDR3 region has the DNA TGTGCCAGCTCCCCACGGACAGGGGGCGCGGAGACCCAGTACTTC. Translated, it gives CASSPRTGGAETQYF.